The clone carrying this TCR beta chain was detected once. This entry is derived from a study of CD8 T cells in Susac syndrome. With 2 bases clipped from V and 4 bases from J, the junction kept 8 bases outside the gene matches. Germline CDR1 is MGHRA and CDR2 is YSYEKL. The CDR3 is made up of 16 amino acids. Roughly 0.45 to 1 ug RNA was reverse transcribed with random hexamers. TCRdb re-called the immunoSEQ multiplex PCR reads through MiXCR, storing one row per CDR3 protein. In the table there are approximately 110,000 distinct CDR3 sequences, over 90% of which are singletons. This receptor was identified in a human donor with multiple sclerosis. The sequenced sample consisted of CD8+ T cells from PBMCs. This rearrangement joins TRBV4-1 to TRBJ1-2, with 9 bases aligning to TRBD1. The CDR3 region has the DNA TGCGCCAGCAGCCAACGACAGGGGGTGATCATCTATGGCTACACCTTC. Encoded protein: CASSQRQGVIIYGYTF.